The TCR beta chain described here comes from a study of T-cell reconstitution after alpha-beta-depleted transplantation in children. Trimming stripped 4 bases from V and 6 bases from J, with 19 bases between. CDR1 SGHRS and CDR2 YFSETQ come from the germline V gene. CDR3 size: 15 residues. TCRbeta library construction was performed incorporating unique molecular identifiers. TCRdb fed the PCR reads into MiXCR, producing one record per CDR3 protein. The sample includes over 80,000 distinct CDR3 sequences, roughly a quarter of them seen just once. This receptor was identified in a boy aged 2 to 10 with acute lymphoblastic leukemia, due to receive a stem cell transplant. Material: PBMCs, obtained before TCRalphabeta/CD19-depleted stem cell transplant. This sequence joins TRBV5-1 and TRBJ1-1; possible D gene TRBD1, 6 bases. CDR3 residues: CASSPTGFGRAEAFF. The DNA of the CDR3 is TGCGCCAGCAGCCCAACAGGGTTTGGTCGTGCTGAAGCTTTCTTT.